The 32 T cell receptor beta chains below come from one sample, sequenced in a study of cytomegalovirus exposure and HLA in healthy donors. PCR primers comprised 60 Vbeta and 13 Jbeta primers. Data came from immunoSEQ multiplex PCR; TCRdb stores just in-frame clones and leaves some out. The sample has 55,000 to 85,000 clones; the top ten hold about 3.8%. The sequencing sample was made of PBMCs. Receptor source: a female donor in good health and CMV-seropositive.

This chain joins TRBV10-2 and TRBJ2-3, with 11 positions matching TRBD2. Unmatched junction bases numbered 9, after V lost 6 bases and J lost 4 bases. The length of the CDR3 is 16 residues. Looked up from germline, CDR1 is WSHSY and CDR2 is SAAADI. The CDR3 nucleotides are TGCGCCAGCAGCTTAGGGGCTAGCGGGAGGCCAGATACGCAGTATTTT. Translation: CASSLGASGRPDTQYF.

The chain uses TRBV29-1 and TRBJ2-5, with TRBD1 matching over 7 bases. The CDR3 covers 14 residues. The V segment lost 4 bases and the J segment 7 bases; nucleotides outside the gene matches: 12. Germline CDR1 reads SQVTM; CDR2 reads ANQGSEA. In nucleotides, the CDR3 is TGCAGCGTTGTGTTCCCAGGGGGTGTAGGGACCCAGTACTTC. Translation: CSVVFPGGVGTQYF.

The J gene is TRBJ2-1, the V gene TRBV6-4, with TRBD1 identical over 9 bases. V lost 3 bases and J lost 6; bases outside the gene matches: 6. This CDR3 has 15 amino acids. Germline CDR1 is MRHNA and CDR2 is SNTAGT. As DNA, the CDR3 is TGTGCCAGCAGTGAAGCAGGACAGGGGAGCAATGAGCAGTTCTTC. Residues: CASSEAGQGSNEQFF.

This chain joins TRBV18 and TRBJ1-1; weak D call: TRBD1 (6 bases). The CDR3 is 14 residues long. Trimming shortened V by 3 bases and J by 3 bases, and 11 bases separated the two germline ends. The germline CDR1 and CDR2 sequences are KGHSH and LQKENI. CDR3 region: CASSPAGVHTEAFF. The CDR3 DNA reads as TGTGCCAGCTCACCCGCAGGGGTTCACACTGAAGCTTTCTTT.

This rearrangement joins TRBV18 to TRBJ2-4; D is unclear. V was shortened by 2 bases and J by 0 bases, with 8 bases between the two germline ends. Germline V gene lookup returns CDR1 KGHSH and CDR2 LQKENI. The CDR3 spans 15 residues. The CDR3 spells CASSPARVAKNIQYF. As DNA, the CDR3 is TGTGCCAGCTCACCAGCGCGTGTAGCCAAAAACATTCAGTACTTC.

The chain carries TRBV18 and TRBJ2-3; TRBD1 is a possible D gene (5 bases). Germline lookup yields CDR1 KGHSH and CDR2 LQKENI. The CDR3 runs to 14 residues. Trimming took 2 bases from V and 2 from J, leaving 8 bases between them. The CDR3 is CASSPVTDTDTQYF. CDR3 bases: TGTGCCAGCTCACCAGTGACAGACACAGATACGCAGTATTTT.

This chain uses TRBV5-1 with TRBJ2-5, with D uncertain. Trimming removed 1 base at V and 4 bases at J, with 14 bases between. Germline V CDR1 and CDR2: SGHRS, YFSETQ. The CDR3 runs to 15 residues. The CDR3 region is CASSLTLIGRETQYF. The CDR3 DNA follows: TGCGCCAGCAGCTTGACACTAATTGGCAGAGAGACCCAGTACTTC.

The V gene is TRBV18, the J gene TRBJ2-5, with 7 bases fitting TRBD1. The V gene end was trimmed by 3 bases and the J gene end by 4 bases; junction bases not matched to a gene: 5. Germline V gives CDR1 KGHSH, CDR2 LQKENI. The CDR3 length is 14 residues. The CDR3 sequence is CASSPDRTGETQYF. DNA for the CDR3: TGTGCCAGCTCACCGGACAGGACGGGAGAGACCCAGTACTTC.

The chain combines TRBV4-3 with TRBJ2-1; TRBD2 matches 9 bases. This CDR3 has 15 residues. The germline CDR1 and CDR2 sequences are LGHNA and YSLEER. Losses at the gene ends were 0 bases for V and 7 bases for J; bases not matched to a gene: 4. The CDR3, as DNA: TGCGCCAGCAGCCAAGATCGACTAGCGGTGAATGAGCAGTTCTTC. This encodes CASSQDRLAVNEQFF.

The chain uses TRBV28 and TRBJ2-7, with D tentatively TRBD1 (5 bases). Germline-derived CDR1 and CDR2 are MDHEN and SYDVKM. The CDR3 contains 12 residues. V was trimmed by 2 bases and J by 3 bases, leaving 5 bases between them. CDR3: CASSLRGYEQYF. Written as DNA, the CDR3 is TGTGCCAGCAGTTTAAGGGGCTACGAGCAGTACTTC.

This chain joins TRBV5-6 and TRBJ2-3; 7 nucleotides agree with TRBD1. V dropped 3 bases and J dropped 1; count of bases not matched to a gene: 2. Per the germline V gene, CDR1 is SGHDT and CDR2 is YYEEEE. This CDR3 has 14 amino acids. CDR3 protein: CASSSTGGTDTQYF. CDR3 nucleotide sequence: TGTGCCAGCAGCTCTACAGGGGGCACAGATACGCAGTATTTT.

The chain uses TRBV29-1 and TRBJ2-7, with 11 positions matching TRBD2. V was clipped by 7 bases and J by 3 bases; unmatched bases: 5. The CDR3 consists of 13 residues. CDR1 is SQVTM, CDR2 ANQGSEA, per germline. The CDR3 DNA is TGCAGCGCAAGGACTAGCGGGTTCTACGAGCAGTACTTC. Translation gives CSARTSGFYEQYF.

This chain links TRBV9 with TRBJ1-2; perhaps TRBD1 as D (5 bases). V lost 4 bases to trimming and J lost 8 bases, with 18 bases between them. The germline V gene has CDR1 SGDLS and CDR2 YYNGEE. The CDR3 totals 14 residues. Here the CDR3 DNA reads TGTGCCAGCAGCTCCTCGGCAGGGATTTTGGGCTACACCTTC. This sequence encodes CASSSSAGILGYTF.

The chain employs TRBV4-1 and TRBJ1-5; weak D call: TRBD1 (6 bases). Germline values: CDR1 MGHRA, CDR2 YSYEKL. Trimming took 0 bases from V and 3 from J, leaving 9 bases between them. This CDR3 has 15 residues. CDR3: CASSQDWTDNQPQHF. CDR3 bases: TGCGCCAGCAGCCAAGATTGGACAGACAATCAGCCCCAGCATTTT.

CDR3 DNA sequence: TGTGCCAGCAGCCCTCTGGGACAGGGCTGGGAGACCCAGTACTTC. Protein sequence: CASSPLGQGWETQYF. This chain uses TRBV7-6 with TRBJ2-5, with 9 nucleotides matching TRBD1. Germline CDR1 SGHVS, CDR2 FNYEAQ. Trimming cost V 5 bases and J 5 bases; bases outside gene matches: 9. This CDR3 contains 15 residues.

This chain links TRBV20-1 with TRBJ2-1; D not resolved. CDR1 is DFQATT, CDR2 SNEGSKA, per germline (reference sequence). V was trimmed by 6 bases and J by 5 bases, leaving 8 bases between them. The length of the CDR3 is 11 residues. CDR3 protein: CSAAADNEQFF. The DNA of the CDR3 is TGCAGTGCCGCTGCGGACAATGAGCAGTTCTTC.

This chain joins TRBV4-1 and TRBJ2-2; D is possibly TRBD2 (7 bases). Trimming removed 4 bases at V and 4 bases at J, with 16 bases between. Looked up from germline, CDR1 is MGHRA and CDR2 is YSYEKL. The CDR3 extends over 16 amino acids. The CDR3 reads CASSPFGGLSTGELFF. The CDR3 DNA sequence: TGCGCCAGCAGCCCATTCGGGGGGCTCAGCACCGGGGAGCTGTTTTTT.

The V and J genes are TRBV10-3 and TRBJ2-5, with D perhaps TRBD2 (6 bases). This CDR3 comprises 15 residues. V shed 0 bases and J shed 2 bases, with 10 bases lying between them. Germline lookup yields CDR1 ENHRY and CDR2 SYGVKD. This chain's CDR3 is CAISESGSRQETQYF. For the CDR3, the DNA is TGTGCCATCAGTGAGTCCGGGAGTCGACAAGAGACCCAGTACTTC.

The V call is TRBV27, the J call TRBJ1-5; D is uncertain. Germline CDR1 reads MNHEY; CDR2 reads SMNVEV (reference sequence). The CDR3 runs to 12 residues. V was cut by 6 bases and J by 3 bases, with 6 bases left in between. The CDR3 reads CASRGVNQPQHF. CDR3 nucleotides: TGTGCCAGCAGGGGCGTCAATCAGCCCCAGCATTTT.

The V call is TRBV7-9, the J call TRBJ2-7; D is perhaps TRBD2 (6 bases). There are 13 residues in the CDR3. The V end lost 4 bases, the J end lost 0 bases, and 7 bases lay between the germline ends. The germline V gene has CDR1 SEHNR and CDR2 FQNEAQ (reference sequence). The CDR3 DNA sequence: TGTGCCAGCAGCTCCGGGGGCTCCTACGAGCAGTACTTC. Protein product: CASSSGGSYEQYF. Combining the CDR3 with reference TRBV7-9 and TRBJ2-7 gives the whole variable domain DTGVSQNPRHKITKRGQNVTFRCDPISEHNRLYWYRQTLGQGPEFLTYFQNEAQLEKSRLLSDRFSAERPKGSFSTLEIQRTEQGDSAMYLCASSSGGSYEQYFGPGTRLTVT.

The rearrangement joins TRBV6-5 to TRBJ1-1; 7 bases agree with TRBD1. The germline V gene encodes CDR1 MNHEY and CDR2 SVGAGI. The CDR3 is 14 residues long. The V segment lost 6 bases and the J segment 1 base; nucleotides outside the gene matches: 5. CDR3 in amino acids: CASRATGTNTEAFF. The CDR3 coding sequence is TGTGCCAGCAGAGCGACAGGGACGAACACTGAAGCTTTCTTT.

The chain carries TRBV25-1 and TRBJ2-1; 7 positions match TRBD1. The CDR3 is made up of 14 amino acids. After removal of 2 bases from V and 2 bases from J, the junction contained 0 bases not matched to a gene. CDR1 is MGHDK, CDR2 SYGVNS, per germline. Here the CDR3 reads CASSEQGAYNEQFF. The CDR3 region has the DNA TGTGCCAGCAGTGAACAGGGGGCCTACAATGAGCAGTTCTTC.

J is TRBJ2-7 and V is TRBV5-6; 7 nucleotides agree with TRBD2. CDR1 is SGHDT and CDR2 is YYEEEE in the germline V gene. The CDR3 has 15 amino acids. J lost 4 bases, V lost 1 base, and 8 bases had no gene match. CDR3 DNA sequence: TGTGCCAGCAGCTTGCGGAAGCGGGATGGGTACGAGCAGTACTTC. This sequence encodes CASSLRKRDGYEQYF.

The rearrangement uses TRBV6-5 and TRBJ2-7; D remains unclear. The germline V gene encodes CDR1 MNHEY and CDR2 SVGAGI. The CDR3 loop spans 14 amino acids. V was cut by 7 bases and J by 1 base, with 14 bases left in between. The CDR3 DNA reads TGTGCCAGCACCCCTACTACCCATTCCTACGAGCAGTACTTC. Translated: CASTPTTHSYEQYF.

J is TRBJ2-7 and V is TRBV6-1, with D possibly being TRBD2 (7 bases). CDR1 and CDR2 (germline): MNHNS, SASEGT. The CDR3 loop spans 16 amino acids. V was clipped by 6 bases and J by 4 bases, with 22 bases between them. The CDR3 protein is CASRETGGRVKYEQYF. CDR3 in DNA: TGTGCCAGCAGGGAAACCGGGGGGCGAGTAAAGTACGAGCAGTACTTC.

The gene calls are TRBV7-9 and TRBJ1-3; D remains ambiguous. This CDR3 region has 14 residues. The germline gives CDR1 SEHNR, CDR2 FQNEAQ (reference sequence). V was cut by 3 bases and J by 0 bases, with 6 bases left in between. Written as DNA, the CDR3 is TGTGCCAGCAGCTTCTTTTCCTCTGGAAACACCATATATTTT. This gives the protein CASSFFSSGNTIYF.

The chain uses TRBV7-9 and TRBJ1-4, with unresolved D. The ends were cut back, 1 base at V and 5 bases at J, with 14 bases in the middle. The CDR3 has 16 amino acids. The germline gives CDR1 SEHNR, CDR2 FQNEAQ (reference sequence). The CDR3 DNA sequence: TGTGCCAGCAGCTTAGGTGAGCGGACGGGGAATGAAAAACTGTTTTTT. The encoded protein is CASSLGERTGNEKLFF.

CDR3 bases: TGCGCCAGCAGCTTGGCGTCCACGGACACTGAAGCTTTCTTT. Protein sequence: CASSLASTDTEAFF. The chain carries TRBV5-1 and TRBJ1-1; D is uncertain. Trimming pared 0 bases from V and 3 bases from J, leaving 9 bases between. Germline V gene sequence: CDR1 SGHRS, CDR2 YFSETQ. The CDR3 sequence is 14 residues long.

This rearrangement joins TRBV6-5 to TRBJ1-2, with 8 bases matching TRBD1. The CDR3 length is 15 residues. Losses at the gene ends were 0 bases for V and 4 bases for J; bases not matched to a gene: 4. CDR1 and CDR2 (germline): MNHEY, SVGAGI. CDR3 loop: CASSYSRQGTYGYTF. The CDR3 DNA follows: TGTGCCAGCAGTTACTCGAGACAGGGGACCTATGGCTACACCTTC.

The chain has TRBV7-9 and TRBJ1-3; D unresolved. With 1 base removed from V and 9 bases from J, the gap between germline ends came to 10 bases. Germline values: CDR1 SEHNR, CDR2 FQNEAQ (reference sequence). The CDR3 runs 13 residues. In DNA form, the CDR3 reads TGTGCCAGCAGCTTAGAAGCCTCCGGCACCATATATTTT. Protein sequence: CASSLEASGTIYF.

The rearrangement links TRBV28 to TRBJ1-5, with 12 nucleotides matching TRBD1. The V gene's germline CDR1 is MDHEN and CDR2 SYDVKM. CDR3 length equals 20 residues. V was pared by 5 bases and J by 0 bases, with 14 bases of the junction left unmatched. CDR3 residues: CASSPGTGGLLSYSNQPQHF. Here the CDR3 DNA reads TGTGCCAGCAGTCCCGGGACAGGGGGCCTCCTCTCCTATAGCAATCAGCCCCAGCATTTT.

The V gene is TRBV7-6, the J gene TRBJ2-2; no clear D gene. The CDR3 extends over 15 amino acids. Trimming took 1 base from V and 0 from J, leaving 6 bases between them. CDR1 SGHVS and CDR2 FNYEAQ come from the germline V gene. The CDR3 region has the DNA TGTGCCAGCAGCTTAGGGAGAACGAACACCGGGGAGCTGTTTTTT. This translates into CASSLGRTNTGELFF.